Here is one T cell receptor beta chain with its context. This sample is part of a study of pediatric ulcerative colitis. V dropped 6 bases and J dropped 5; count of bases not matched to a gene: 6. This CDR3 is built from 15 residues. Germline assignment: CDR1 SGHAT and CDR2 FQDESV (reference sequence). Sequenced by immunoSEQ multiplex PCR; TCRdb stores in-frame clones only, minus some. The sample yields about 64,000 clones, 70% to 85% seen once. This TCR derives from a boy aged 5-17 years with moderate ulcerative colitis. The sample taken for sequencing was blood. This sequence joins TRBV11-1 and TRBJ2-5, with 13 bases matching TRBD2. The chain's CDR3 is CASRGTSGVGETQYF. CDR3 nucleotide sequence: TGTGCCAGCAGGGGGACTAGCGGGGTAGGGGAGACCCAGTACTTC.